The clone carrying this T cell receptor (beta chain) was seen just once. Its antigen is not identified. This record comes from a study of T cell repertoires in cytomegalovirus infection. Study context: The authors relied on CMV epitopes, both recently identified HLA-C-restricted and well-studied HLA-B-restricted. Public signatures in TCR beta pointed to CMV infection and matching HLA type. Study-wide points: Clonotypes of TCR beta that were HLA-C-restricted and CMV-specific dominated the ex vivo response.

Using its own MiXCR run on the reads, TCRdb lists one record per CDR3 protein. The sample includes about 770,000 distinct CDR3 sequences, 29% seen only once; the top ten take roughly 13%. CDR1 is MNHEY, CDR2 SVGEGT, per germline. CDR3 length: 13 residues. Between the trimmed V and J ends, which lost 8 bases and 1 base, there was a span of 11 bases. The rearrangement joins TRBV6-2 or TRBV6-3 to TRBJ1-1; no definite D call. This TCR derives from a human donor in good health (CMV status not recorded). Some clones in this sample may be carry-over from other donors' samples. Sequencing used cultured CD8+ T cells from PBMCs, obtained from culture after CMV antigen stimulation. The CDR3 loop reads CASGWVRNTEAFF. The CDR3 DNA is TGTGCCAGCGGATGGGTCAGGAACACTGAAGCTTTCTTT.